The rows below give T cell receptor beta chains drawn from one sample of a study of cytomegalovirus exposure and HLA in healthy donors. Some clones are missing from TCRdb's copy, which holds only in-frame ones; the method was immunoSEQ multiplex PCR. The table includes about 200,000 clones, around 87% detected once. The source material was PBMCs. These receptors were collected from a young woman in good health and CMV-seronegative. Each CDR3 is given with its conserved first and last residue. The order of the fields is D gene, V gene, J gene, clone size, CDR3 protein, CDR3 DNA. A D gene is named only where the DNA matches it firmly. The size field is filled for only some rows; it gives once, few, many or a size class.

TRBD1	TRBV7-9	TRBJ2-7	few	CASSTTGAEQYF	TGTGCCAGCAGCACGACAGGGGCTGAGCAGTACTTC
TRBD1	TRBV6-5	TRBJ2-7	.	CASSYDRGRGEQYF	TGTGCCAGCAGTTACGACAGGGGAAGGGGCGAGCAGTACTTC
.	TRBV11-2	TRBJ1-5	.	CASSPGVERNQPQHF	TGTGCCAGCAGCCCGGGGGTGGAGCGCAATCAGCCCCAGCATTTT
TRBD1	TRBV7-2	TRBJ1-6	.	CASSPWTGTNHSPLHF	TGTGCCAGCAGCCCCTGGACAGGGACTAATCATTCACCCCTCCACTTT
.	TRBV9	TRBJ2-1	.	CASSVGGGRDEQFF	TGTGCCAGCAGCGTAGGAGGGGGGAGGGATGAGCAGTTCTTC
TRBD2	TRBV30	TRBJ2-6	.	CAWGGGGGSGANVLTF	TGTGCCTGGGGTGGGGGGGGAGGGTCTGGGGCCAACGTCCTGACTTTC
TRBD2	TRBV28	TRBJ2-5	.	CASSSSGASGQKTQYF	TGTGCCAGCAGCTCCTCCGGTGCTAGCGGTCAGAAGACCCAGTACTTC
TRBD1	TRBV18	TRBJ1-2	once	CASSPNAGGEGYTF	TGTGCCAGCTCCCCCAATGCAGGGGGCGAAGGCTACACCTTC
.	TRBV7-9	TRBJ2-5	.	CASSLRGTLVEETQYF	TGTGCCAGCAGCTTACGGGGGACCCTAGTTGAGGAGACCCAGTACTTC
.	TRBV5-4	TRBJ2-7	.	CASSLGAGKTSYEQYF	TGTGCCAGCAGCTTGGGGGCGGGGAAAACCTCCTACGAGCAGTACTTC
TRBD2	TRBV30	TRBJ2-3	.	CAWTKTRTSGVADTQYF	TGTGCCTGGACCAAAACGCGGACTAGCGGGGTAGCAGATACGCAGTATTTT
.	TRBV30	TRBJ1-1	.	CAWSVPGTLNTEAFF	TGTGCCTGGAGTGTACCCGGGACACTGAACACTGAAGCTTTCTTT
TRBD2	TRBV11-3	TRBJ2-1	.	CASSHTRTSGRGNEQFF	TGTGCCAGCAGCCATACACGGACTAGCGGGAGGGGCAATGAGCAGTTCTTC
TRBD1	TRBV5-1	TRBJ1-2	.	CASSSGQGISLYGYTF	TGCGCCAGCAGCAGTGGACAGGGCATCTCTCTCTATGGCTACACCTTC
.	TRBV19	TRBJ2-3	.	CASSISGSANTQYF	TGTGCCAGTAGTATTAGCGGAAGTGCGAATACGCAGTATTTT
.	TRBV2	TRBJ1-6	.	CASKNEDSPLHF	TGTGCCAGCAAGAATGAGGATTCACCCCTCCACTTT
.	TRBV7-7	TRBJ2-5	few	CASSKTAQETQYF	TGTGCTAGCAGCAAGACAGCTCAAGAGACCCAGTACTTC
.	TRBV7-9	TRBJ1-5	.	CASSPTATVQPQHF	TGTGCCAGCAGCCCCACCGCTACAGTCCAGCCCCAGCATTTT
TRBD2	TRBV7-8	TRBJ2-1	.	CASSLEGASGGQYNEQFF	TGTGCCAGCAGCTTAGAAGGCGCTAGCGGGGGGCAATACAATGAGCAGTTCTTC
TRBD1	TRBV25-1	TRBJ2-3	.	CASRRAGTGVADTQYF	TGTGCCAGCAGACGAGCCGGGACAGGGGTCGCAGATACGCAGTATTTT
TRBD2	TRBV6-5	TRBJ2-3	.	CASSYSRGGTDTQYF	TGTGCCAGCAGTTACTCCCGGGGGGGCACAGATACGCAGTATTTT
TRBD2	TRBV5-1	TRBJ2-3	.	CASSLGLAEDTQYF	TGCGCCAGCAGCTTGGGGCTAGCGGAAGATACGCAGTATTTT
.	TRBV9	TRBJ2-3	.	CASRSGQGLTDTQYF	TGTGCCAGCAGGTCGGGGCAGGGGTTAACAGATACGCAGTATTTT
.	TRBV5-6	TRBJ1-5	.	CASSSAREPNQPQHF	TGTGCCAGCAGCTCGGCGAGGGAACCCAATCAGCCCCAGCATTTT
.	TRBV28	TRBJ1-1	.	CASSLSGTEAFF	TGTGCCAGCAGTTTATCAGGGACTGAAGCTTTCTTT
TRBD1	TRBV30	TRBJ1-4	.	CAWSVGTGGGKLFF	TGTGCCTGGAGTGTAGGGACAGGGGGCGGAAAACTGTTTTTT
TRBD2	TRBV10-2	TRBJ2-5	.	CASRLAGAETQYF	TGCGCCAGCAGATTAGCGGGAGCGGAGACCCAGTACTTC
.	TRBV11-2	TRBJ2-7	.	CASSLGAGPFSYEQYF	TGTGCCAGCAGCTTAGGGGCGGGGCCTTTCTCCTACGAGCAGTACTTC
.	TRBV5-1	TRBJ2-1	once	CASSPVAGGENEQFF	TGCGCCAGCAGCCCTGTGGCGGGCGGCGAGAATGAGCAGTTCTTC
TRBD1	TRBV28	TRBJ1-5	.	CASSFHTGGVQPQHF	TGTGCCAGCAGTTTCCACACAGGGGGCGTTCAGCCCCAGCATTTT
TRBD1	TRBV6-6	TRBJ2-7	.	CASSSGTGNEQYF	TGTGCCAGCAGTTCCGGGACAGGGAACGAGCAGTACTTC
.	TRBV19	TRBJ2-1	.	CASARKQGNEQFF	TGTGCCAGTGCGCGGAAGCAGGGCAATGAGCAGTTCTTC
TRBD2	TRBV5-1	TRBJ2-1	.	CASSQGLAGSSYNEQFF	TGCGCCAGCAGCCAGGGACTAGCGGGAAGCTCCTACAATGAGCAGTTCTTC
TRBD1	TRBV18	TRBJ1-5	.	CASSPLSGGVNQPQHF	TGTGCCAGCTCACCCCTGTCAGGGGGCGTGAATCAGCCCCAGCATTTT
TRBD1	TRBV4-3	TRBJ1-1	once	CASSQGGMRQGTEAFF	TGCGCCAGCAGCCAAGGCGGGATGAGACAGGGTACTGAAGCTTTCTTT
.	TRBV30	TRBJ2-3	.	CAWSLLQNPQYF	TGTGCCTGGAGCCTCCTTCAGAACCCGCAGTATTTT
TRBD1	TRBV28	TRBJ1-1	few	CASRYVRGDTEAFF	TGTGCCAGCAGGTATGTCAGGGGGGACACTGAAGCTTTCTTT
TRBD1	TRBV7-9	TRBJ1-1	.	CSSSFSTGDPEAFF	TGTTCCAGCAGCTTCTCGACAGGGGACCCTGAAGCTTTCTTT
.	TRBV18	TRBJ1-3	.	CASRRTASGYGNTIYF	TGTGCCAGCCGCCGGACAGCATCGGGTTACGGAAACACCATATATTTT
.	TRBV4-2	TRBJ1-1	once	CASSQDGGDISTEAFF	TGTGCCAGCAGCCAAGATGGGGGGGACATCTCCACTGAAGCTTTCTTT
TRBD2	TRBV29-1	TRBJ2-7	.	CSVGEGTYEQYF	TGCAGCGTTGGGGAGGGTACCTACGAGCAGTACTTC
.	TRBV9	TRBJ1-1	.	CASSPRTANTEAFF	TGTGCCAGCAGCCCCAGGACAGCGAACACTGAAGCTTTCTTT
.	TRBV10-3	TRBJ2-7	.	CAISSEAREQYF	TGTGCCATCAGTTCAGAGGCTCGCGAGCAGTACTTC
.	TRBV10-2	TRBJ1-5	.	CASSDVDNQPQHF	TGCGCCAGCAGTGATGTAGATAATCAGCCCCAGCATTTT
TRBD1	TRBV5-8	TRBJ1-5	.	CASSSAGGQGNQPQHF	TGTGCCAGCAGCTCGGCAGGGGGCCAAGGCAATCAGCCCCAGCATTTT
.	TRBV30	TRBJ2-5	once	CAWSVAWGVGETQYF	TGTGCCTGGAGTGTGGCGTGGGGGGTGGGCGAGACCCAGTACTTC
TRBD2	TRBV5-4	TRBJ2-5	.	CASSGRGRDETQYF	TGTGCCAGCAGCGGGAGGGGCAGGGACGAGACCCAGTACTTC
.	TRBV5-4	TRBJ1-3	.	CASSFGRQGRGNTIYF	TGTGCCAGCAGCTTTGGACGTCAGGGAAGGGGAAACACCATATATTTT